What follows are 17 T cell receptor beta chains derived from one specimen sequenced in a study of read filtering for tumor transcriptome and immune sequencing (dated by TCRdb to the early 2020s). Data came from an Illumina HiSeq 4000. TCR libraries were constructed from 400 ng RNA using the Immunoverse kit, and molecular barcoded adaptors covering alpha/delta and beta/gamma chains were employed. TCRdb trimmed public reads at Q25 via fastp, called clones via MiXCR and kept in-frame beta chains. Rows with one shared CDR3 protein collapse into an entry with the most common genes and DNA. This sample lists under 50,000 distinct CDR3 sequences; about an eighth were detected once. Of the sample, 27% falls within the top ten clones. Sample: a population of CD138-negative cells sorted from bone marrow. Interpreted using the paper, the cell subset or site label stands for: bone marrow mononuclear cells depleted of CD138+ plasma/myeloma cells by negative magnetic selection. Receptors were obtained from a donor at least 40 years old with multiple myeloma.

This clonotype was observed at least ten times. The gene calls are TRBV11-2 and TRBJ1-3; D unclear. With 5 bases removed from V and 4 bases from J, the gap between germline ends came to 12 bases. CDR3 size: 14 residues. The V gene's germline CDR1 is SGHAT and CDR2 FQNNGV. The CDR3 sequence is CASSRDQQGNTIYF. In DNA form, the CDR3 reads TGTGCCAGCAGCCGAGACCAACAAGGAAACACCATATATTTT.

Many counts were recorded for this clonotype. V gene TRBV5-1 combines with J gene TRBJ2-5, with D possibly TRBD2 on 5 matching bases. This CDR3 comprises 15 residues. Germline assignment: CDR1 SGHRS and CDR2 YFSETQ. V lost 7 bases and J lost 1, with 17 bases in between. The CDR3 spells CASASERRTQETQYF. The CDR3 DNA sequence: TGCGCCAGCGCGTCAGAGAGGAGGACCCAAGAGACCCAGTACTTC. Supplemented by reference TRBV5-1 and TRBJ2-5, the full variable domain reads KAGVTQTPRYLIKTRGQQVTLSCSPISGHRSVSWYQQTPGQGLQFLFEYFSETQRNKGNFPGRFSGRQFSNSRSEMNVSTLELGDSALYLCASASERRTQETQYFGPGTRLLVL.

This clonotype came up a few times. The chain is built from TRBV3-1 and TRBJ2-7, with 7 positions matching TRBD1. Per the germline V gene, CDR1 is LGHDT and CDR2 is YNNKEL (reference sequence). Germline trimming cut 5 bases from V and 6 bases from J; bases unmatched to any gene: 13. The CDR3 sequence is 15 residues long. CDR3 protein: CASSLTGTEWAEQYF. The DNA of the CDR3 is TGTGCCAGCAGCTTGACCGGGACAGAATGGGCCGAGCAGTACTTC.

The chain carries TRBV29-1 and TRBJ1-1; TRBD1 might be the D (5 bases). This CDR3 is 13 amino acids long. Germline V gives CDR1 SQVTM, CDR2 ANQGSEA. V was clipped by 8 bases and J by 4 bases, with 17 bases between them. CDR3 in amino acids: CSIGTLRGTEAFF. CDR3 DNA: TGCAGCATTGGGACCCTTAGGGGCACTGAAGCTTTCTTT.

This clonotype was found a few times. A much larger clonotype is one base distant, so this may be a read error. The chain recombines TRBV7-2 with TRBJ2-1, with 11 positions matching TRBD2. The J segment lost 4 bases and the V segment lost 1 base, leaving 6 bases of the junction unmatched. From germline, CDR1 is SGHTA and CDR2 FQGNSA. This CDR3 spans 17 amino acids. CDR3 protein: CASSLGASGGPYNEQFF. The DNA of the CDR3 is TGTGCCAGCAGCTTAGGGGCTAGCGGGGGGCCATACAATGAGCAGTTCTTC.

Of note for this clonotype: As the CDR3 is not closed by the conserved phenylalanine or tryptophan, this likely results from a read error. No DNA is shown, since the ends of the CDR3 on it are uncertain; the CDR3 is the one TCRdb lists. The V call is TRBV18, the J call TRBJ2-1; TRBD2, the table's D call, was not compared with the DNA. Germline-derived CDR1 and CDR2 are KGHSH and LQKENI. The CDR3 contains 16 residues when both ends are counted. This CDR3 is CASSPTSGRVFNERFI.

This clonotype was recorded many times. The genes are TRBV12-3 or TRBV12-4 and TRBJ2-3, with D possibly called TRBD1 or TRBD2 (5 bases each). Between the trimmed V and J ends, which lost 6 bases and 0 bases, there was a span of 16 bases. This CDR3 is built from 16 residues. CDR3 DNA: TGTGCCAGCAGCGAAAACACGAGGGACAGCACAGATACGCAGTATTTT. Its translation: CASSENTRDSTDTQYF.

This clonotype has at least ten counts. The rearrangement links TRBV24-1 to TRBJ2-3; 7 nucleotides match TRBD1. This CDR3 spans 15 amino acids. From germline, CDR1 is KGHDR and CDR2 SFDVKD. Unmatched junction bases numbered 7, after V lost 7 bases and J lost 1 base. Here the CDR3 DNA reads TGTGCCACCAGCGGAGGCCAGGGGGGCACAGATACGCAGTATTTT. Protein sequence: CATSGGQGGTDTQYF.

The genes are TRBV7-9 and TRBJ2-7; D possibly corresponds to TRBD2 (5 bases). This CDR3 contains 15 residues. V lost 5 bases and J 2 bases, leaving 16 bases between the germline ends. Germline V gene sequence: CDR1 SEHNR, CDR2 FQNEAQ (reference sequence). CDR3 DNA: TGTGCCAGCAGCCGGCTCAGGACGGGGACCTACGAGCAGTACTTC. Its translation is CASSRLRTGTYEQYF.

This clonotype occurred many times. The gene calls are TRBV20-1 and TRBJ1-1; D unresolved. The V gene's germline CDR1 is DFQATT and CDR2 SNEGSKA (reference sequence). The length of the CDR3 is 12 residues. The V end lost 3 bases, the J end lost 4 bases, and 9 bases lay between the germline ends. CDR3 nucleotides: TGCAGTGCTAGTTCCGATATCACTGAAGCTTTCTTT. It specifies CSASSDITEAFF.

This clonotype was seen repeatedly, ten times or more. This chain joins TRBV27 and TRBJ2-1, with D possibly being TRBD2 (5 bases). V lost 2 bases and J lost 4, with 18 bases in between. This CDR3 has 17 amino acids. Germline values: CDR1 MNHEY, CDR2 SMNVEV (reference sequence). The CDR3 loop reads CASSLKARGPTYNEQFF. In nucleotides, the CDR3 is TGTGCCAGCAGTTTAAAGGCCAGAGGGCCAACTTACAATGAGCAGTTCTTC.

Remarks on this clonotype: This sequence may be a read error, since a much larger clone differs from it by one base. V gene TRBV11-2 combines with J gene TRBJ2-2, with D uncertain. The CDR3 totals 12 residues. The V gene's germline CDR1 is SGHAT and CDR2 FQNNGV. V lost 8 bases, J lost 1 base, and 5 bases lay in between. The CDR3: CASAKNTGELFF. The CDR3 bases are TGTGCCAGCGCAAAGAACACCGGGGAGCTGTTTTTT.

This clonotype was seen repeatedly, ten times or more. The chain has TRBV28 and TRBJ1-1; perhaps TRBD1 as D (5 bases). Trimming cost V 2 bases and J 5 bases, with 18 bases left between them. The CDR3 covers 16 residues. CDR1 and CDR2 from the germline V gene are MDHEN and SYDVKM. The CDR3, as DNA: TGTGCCAGCAGTTTAGGGGGGGTGCTGGCACGGACTGAAGCTTTCTTT. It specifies CASSLGGVLARTEAFF. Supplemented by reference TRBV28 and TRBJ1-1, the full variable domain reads DVKVTQSSRYLVKRTGEKVFLECVQDMDHENMFWYRQDPGLGLRLIYFSYDVKMKEKGDIPEGYSVSREKKERFSLILESASTNQTSMYLCASSLGGVLARTEAFFGQGTRLTVV.

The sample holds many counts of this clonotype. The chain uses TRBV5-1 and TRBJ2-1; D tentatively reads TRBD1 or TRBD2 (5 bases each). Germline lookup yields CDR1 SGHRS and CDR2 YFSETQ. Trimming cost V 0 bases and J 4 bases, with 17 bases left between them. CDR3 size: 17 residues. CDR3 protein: CASSLDLRDPPYNEQFF. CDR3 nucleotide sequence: TGCGCCAGCAGCTTGGATCTTCGGGACCCACCTTACAATGAGCAGTTCTTC.

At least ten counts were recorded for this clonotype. The CDR3 DNA follows: TGCGCCAGCAGACCCGTCTTTGGAGCCTCAGAGACCCAGTACTTC. Encoded protein: CASRPVFGASETQYF. This chain connects TRBV5-1 to TRBJ2-5; D call uncertain. This CDR3 spans 15 amino acids. The V end was cut by 5 bases, the J end by 4 bases, with 18 bases between. Germline V gives CDR1 SGHRS, CDR2 YFSETQ.

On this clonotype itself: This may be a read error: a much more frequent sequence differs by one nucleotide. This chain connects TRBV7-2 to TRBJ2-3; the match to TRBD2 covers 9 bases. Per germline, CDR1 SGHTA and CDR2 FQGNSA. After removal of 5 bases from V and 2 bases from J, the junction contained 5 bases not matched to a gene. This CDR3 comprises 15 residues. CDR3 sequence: CASSRSGRSTDTQYF. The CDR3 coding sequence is TGTGCCAGCAGCCGAAGCGGGAGGTCCACAGATACGCAGTATTTT. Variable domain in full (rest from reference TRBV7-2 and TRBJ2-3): GAGVSQSPSNKVTEKGKDVELRCDPISGHTALYWYRQSLGQGLEFLIYFQGNSAPDKSGLPSDRFSAERTGGSVSTLTIQRTQQEDSAVYLCASSRSGRSTDTQYFGPGTRLTVL.

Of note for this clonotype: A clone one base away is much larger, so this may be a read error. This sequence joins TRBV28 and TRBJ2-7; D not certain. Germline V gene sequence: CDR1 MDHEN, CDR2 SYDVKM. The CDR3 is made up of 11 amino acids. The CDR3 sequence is CASSASYGQYF. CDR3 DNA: TGTGCCAGCAGTGCTTCCTACGGGCAGTACTTC.